The 27 T cell receptor beta chains given below trace back to one sample, sequenced in a study of blood T cells in healthy people across ages. Primed by a sample-barcoded 5' primer and a J-beta primer mix, a second PCR proceeded for 7 to 11 cycles. TCRdb re-analysed the 5' RACE reads in MiXCR, keeping a single row per CDR3 protein. The repertoire holds fewer than 2,000,000 distinct CDR3 sequences, with roughly two fifths as singletons. The sample taken for sequencing was blood. Receptor source: a human donor in good health.

The chain is built from TRBV9 and TRBJ2-1, with D perhaps TRBD2 (7 bases). Trimming pared 3 bases from V and 2 bases from J, leaving 18 bases between. This CDR3 is 17 amino acids long. The germline V gene encodes CDR1 SGDLS and CDR2 YYNGEE. The CDR3 region is CASSARTGGLPYNEQFF. The CDR3 DNA is TGTGCCAGCAGCGCAAGGACGGGGGGCCTTCCCTACAATGAGCAGTTCTTC.

J is TRBJ1-2 and V is TRBV21-1; the table calls TRBD1, which could not be checked here. TRBV21-1 represents a pseudogene. This CDR3 spans 15 amino acids. The CDR3 loop reads CASSKCHLRRDGYTF. CDR3 DNA: TGTGCCAGCAGCAAATGCCACCTCCGCAGGGATGGCTACACCTTC.

This clonotype was observed a handful of times. The V call is TRBV7-9, the J call TRBJ1-6, with 9 bases that match TRBD1. CDR1 and CDR2 from the germline V gene are SEHNR and FQNEAQ (reference sequence). This CDR3 contains 15 residues. Unmatched junction bases numbered 8, after V lost 5 bases and J lost 9 bases. The CDR3, as DNA: TGTGCCAGCAGCAAGGGACAGGGAGGCTCTTCACCCCTCCACTTT. Translated, it gives CASSKGQGGSSPLHF.

V gene TRBV28 combines with J gene TRBJ2-7, with TRBD2 matching 8 bases. J gave up 1 base and V 6 bases, and 8 bases lay outside the gene matches. Per germline, CDR1 MDHEN and CDR2 SYDVKM. The CDR3 is made up of 15 amino acids. The CDR3 here is CASSPPAGDSYEQYF. CDR3 sequence (DNA): TGTGCCAGCAGCCCCCCAGCGGGGGATTCCTACGAGCAGTACTTC. The whole variable domain, filled in from reference TRBV28 and TRBJ2-7, reads DVKVTQSSRYLVKRTGEKVFLECVQDMDHENMFWYRQDPGLGLRLIYFSYDVKMKEKGDIPEGYSVSREKKERFSLILESASTNQTSMYLCASSPPAGDSYEQYFGPGTRLTVT.

This sequence joins TRBV4-2 and TRBJ2-3; no reliable D call. CDR1 LGHNA and CDR2 YNFKEQ come from the germline V gene. The V and J ends lost 0 bases and 5 bases respectively, with 9 bases between them. The CDR3 contains 14 residues. The CDR3 is CASSQDYRLDTQYF. CDR3 DNA: TGTGCCAGCAGCCAAGATTACAGACTAGATACGCAGTATTTT.

This clonotype was counted ten times or more. The CDR3 loop reads CASSLTSGGSTDTQYF. In nucleotides, the CDR3 is TGTGCCAGCAGCTTGACTAGCGGGGGGAGCACAGATACGCAGTATTTT. The gene calls are TRBV7-2 and TRBJ2-3; 13 bases match TRBD2. V shed 3 bases, J shed 0 bases, and the junction held 0 bases outside the gene matches. This CDR3 has 16 amino acids. Germline lookup yields CDR1 SGHTA and CDR2 FQGNSA.

The chain combines TRBV10-3 with TRBJ2-7, with a possible D match to TRBD2 (6 bases). V lost 3 bases and J lost 1, with 13 bases in between. The CDR3 spans 15 residues. Per the germline V gene, CDR1 is ENHRY and CDR2 is SYGVKD. The CDR3 loop is CAISEPKTSSYEQYF. The CDR3 region has the DNA TGTGCCATCAGTGAACCAAAGACTAGTTCCTACGAGCAGTACTTC.

V usage is TRBV20-1 and J usage is TRBJ1-2; 7 bases align to TRBD1. Trimming removed 5 bases from V and 13 bases from J; junction bases left unmatched: 19. This CDR3 comprises 14 residues. Germline V gene sequence: CDR1 DFQATT, CDR2 SNEGSKA (reference sequence). CDR3 DNA: TGCAGTGCTTCCCCCGGGACAGCTTACTTTTGGGGCACCTTC. Protein: CSASPGTAYFWGTF.

The chain uses TRBV6-6 and TRBJ2-1; D tentatively reads TRBD1 or TRBD2 (7 bases each). The germline gives CDR1 MNHNY, CDR2 SVGAGI (reference sequence). Trimming left V 2 bases short and J 4 bases short, with 15 bases between. The CDR3 runs to 16 residues. CDR3 amino acids: CASSYVWEGAYNEQFF. CDR3 bases: TGTGCCAGCAGTTACGTTTGGGAGGGGGCGTACAATGAGCAGTTCTTC.

The V gene is TRBV13, the J gene TRBJ1-2, with unresolved D. Germline CDR1 is PRHDT and CDR2 is FYEKMQ (reference sequence). The germline V and J ends were trimmed by 0 bases and 4 bases, with 15 bases remaining between them. The CDR3 loop spans 16 amino acids. Here the CDR3 DNA reads TGTGCCAGCAGCTTAGGTCCTGCGGAGGACCTCTATGGCTACACCTTC. It is translated as CASSLGPAEDLYGYTF. The full variable domain, rest sourced from reference TRBV13 and TRBJ1-2, is AAGVIQSPRHLIKEKRETATLKCYPIPRHDTVYWYQQGPGQDPQFLISFYEKMQSDKGSIPDRFSAQQFSDYHSELNMSSLELGDSALYFCASSLGPAEDLYGYTFGSGTRLTVV.

The rearrangement joins TRBV6-1 to TRBJ1-5; D is unclear. The CDR3 is 13 amino acids. Trimming cost V 3 bases and J 8 bases, with 11 bases left between them. Germline values: CDR1 MNHNS, CDR2 SASEGT. The CDR3 region has the DNA TGTGCCAGCAGTGACACCTACAGTAAGCCCCAGCATTTT. Translation gives CASSDTYSKPQHF.

This clonotype turned up a few times. Germline is not matched at one junction end, which may reflect a read error. V gene TRBV12-3 or TRBV12-4 combines with J gene TRBJ1-2; D is perhaps TRBD1 (6 bases). This CDR3 has 14 residues. The CDR3 reads CASSLYGGANGYTF. The DNA of the CDR3 is TGTGCCAGCAGTTTATATGGGGGGGCGAATGGCTACACCTTT.

The V call is TRBV7-2, the J call TRBJ2-1; D may be TRBD1 (6 bases). Per the germline V gene, CDR1 is SGHTA and CDR2 is FQGNSA. The V end lost 5 bases, the J end lost 6 bases, and 14 bases lay between the germline ends. CDR3 length: 14 amino acids. The DNA of the CDR3 is TGTGCCAGCAGCACAGCAGGGGTACGCAATGAGCAGTTCTTC. It codes for CASSTAGVRNEQFF.

V and J are TRBV19 and TRBJ2-3, with D unclear. V lost 5 bases, J lost 7 bases, and 16 bases lay in between. Germline CDR1 is LNHDA and CDR2 is SQIVND (reference sequence). The CDR3 runs 14 residues. The CDR3 reads CASSLNSGGNTQYF. CDR3 coding DNA: TGTGCCAGTAGTCTAAATTCGGGTGGGAATACGCAGTATTTT.

As for this clonotype: A read error may produce the germline difference seen at one junction end. The rearrangement uses TRBV20-1 and TRBJ2-3; D is possibly TRBD1 or TRBD2 (5 bases each). The V gene's germline CDR1 is DFQATT and CDR2 SNEGSKA (reference sequence). The CDR3 has 13 residues. This chain's CDR3 is CSATRDRQDTQDF. For the CDR3, the DNA is TGCAGTGCAACCCGGGACCGCCAAGATACGCAGGATTTT.

The chain joins TRBV12-3 or TRBV12-4 to TRBJ1-5; TRBD1 matches at 9 bases. Unmatched junction bases numbered 7, after V lost 4 bases and J lost 6 bases. This CDR3 spans 15 amino acids. The CDR3 DNA reads as TGTGCCAGCAGTTCGGGACAGGGCGTGACTCAGCCCCAGCATTTT. Translated, it gives CASSSGQGVTQPQHF.

The chain recombines TRBV5-1 with TRBJ2-1; the match to TRBD2 covers 11 bases. The V gene's germline CDR1 is SGHRS and CDR2 YFSETQ. The length of the CDR3 is 14 residues. V lost 2 bases and J lost 9; bases outside the gene matches: 4. In DNA form, the CDR3 reads TGCGCCAGCAGCTTTGGACTAGCGGGTACTGAGCAGTTCTTC. It encodes CASSFGLAGTEQFF.

The chain couples TRBV4-3 to TRBJ2-1; D is possibly TRBD2 (6 bases). The V end lost 0 bases, the J end lost 4 bases, and 13 bases lay between the germline ends. The germline V gene encodes CDR1 LGHNA and CDR2 YSLEER. CDR3 length: 16 amino acids. CDR3: CASSQDSGLLYNEQFF. In DNA, the CDR3 is TGCGCCAGCAGCCAAGATAGCGGACTACTTTACAATGAGCAGTTCTTC.

This clonotype was observed a handful of times. The chain is built from TRBV6-4 and TRBJ1-2, with TRBD1 as a possible D gene (6 bases). The germline gives CDR1 MRHNA, CDR2 SNTAGT. V gave up 0 bases and J gave up 5 bases, with 13 bases separating them. The CDR3 has 15 residues. The CDR3: CASSDSARGDYGYTF. In DNA form, the CDR3 reads TGTGCCAGCAGTGACTCGGCCAGGGGTGATTATGGCTACACCTTC.

The chain uses TRBV6-1 and TRBJ2-4, with TRBD1 identical over 9 bases. Germline V gives CDR1 MNHNS, CDR2 SASEGT. V shed 8 bases and J 7 bases; nucleotides not matched to a gene: 9. The CDR3 extends over 14 amino acids. The DNA of the CDR3 is TGTGCCAGCGAAACAGGGGGCTTTACGAACATTCAGTACTTC. Protein: CASETGGFTNIQYF.

This chain connects TRBV5-5 to TRBJ2-7, with TRBD2 matching 12 bases. The ends lost 0 bases at V and 4 bases at J; junction bases unmatched: 8. The CDR3 spans 17 residues. CDR1 is SGHKS and CDR2 is YYEKEE in the germline V gene (reference sequence). The CDR3: CASSLGLAGAFEYEQYF. The CDR3 nucleotides are TGTGCCAGCAGCTTGGGACTAGCGGGGGCGTTTGAATACGAGCAGTACTTC.

The sample holds a few counts of this clonotype. The chain employs TRBV6-5 and TRBJ2-7; D possibly corresponds to TRBD2 (6 bases). In germline, CDR1 is MNHEY, CDR2 SVGAGI. This CDR3 has 18 residues. The germline V and J ends were trimmed by 3 bases and 2 bases, with 23 bases remaining between them. CDR3 region: CASSYFTWAGPGTYEQYF. The CDR3 coding sequence is TGTGCCAGCAGTTATTTCACTTGGGCGGGGCCAGGGACCTACGAGCAGTACTTC.

The CDR3 is CASSIAARTTDTQYF. The CDR3, as DNA: TGTGCCAGTAGTATAGCCGCGCGGACCACAGATACGCAGTATTTT. The chain uses TRBV19 and TRBJ2-3; D call uncertain. The germline V gene has CDR1 LNHDA and CDR2 SQIVND (reference sequence). Trimming pared 1 base from V and 2 bases from J, leaving 10 bases between. CDR3 length equals 15 residues.

V and J are TRBV20-1 and TRBJ2-7, with 8 bases lining up with TRBD2. The length of the CDR3 is 15 residues. The germline V gene has CDR1 DFQATT and CDR2 SNEGSKA (reference sequence). Trimming removed 0 bases from V and 1 base from J; junction bases left unmatched: 5. The chain's CDR3 is CSAREVAGHSYEQYF. CDR3 DNA sequence: TGCAGTGCTAGAGAAGTAGCGGGACATTCCTACGAGCAGTACTTC.

The chain couples TRBV20-1 to TRBJ2-5, with TRBD1 as a possible D gene (5 bases). This CDR3 region has 16 residues. Germline V gene sequence: CDR1 DFQATT, CDR2 SNEGSKA (reference sequence). V was pared by 0 bases and J by 4 bases, with 18 bases between. The CDR3 here is CSARDYVDADIETQYF. In nucleotides, the CDR3 is TGCAGTGCTAGAGATTATGTGGACGCGGACATAGAGACCCAGTACTTC.

The rearrangement links TRBV20-1 to TRBJ2-7; D is unclear. The CDR3 has 13 residues. Germline V gene lookup returns CDR1 DFQATT and CDR2 SNEGSKA (reference sequence). Deletions cut 1 base from V and 3 bases from J, with 10 bases between. The CDR3 DNA follows: TGCAGTGCTAGAGCGGGCAGGCACTACGAGCAGTACTTC. Its protein is CSARAGRHYEQYF.

The CDR3 loop reads CASSLAQVAGTTGELFF. CDR3 nucleotides: TGCGCCAGCAGCTTGGCGCAGGTAGCGGGGACCACCGGGGAGCTGTTTTTT. The gene calls are TRBV5-1 and TRBJ2-2; 8 bases line up with TRBD2. Germline V gene sequence: CDR1 SGHRS, CDR2 YFSETQ. CDR3 length equals 17 residues. V lost 0 bases, J lost 4 bases, and 8 bases stayed unmatched. The variable domain in full, with the rest retrieved from reference TRBV5-1 and TRBJ2-2, is KAGVTQTPRYLIKTRGQQVTLSCSPISGHRSVSWYQQTPGQGLQFLFEYFSETQRNKGNFPGRFSGRQFSNSRSEMNVSTLELGDSALYLCASSLAQVAGTTGELFFGEGSRLTVL.